The 31 T cell receptor beta chains below come from one sample, sequenced in a study of blood T cells in healthy people across ages. With a J-beta primer mix and a sample-barcoded 5' primer, a second PCR ran roughly 6 to 11 cycles. TCRdb re-called the 5' RACE reads with MiXCR, one entry per CDR3 protein. The sample records around 280,000 distinct CDR3 sequences, 25% to 30% being singletons. The source material was blood. Receptors were obtained from a woman aged 65 to 85 in good health.

This rearrangement joins TRBV29-1 to TRBJ2-2; TRBD1 or TRBD2 may be the D gene (5 bases each). V dropped 2 bases and J dropped 2 bases, with 12 bases sitting between them. The CDR3 covers 15 residues. CDR1 SQVTM and CDR2 ANQGSEA come from the germline V gene. CDR3: CSVERGSYNTGELFF. The CDR3 DNA follows: TGCAGCGTTGAACGGGGCAGCTATAACACCGGGGAGCTGTTTTTT.

This clonotype has more than one count but fewer than ten. The rearrangement joins TRBV2 to TRBJ2-1; 9 nucleotides line up with TRBD2. Trimming removed 6 bases from V and 2 bases from J; junction bases left unmatched: 14. Germline values: CDR1 SNHLY, CDR2 FYNNEI. CDR3 size: 18 residues. The CDR3 protein is CASSVGGRALAPYNEQFF. The CDR3 DNA is TGTGCCAGCAGCGTGGGCGGGAGGGCACTCGCCCCCTACAATGAGCAGTTCTTC.

The gene calls are TRBV15 and TRBJ2-3; tentatively, D is TRBD1 (6 bases). V lost 8 bases, J lost 2 bases, and 11 bases lay in between. The CDR3 sequence is 13 residues long. CDR1 is LNHNV and CDR2 is YYDKDF in the germline V gene (reference sequence). This CDR3 reads CATRDTVTDTQYF. Written as DNA, the CDR3 is TGTGCCACCCGGGACACCGTCACAGATACGCAGTATTTT.

V and J are TRBV11-2 and TRBJ2-4, with D possibly being TRBD1 (5 bases). The V end lost 4 bases, the J end lost 0 bases, and 7 bases lay between the germline ends. CDR3 length: 14 residues. In germline, CDR1 is SGHAT, CDR2 FQNNGV. The CDR3 DNA sequence: TGTGCCAGCAGCTCGACAGTAGCCAAAAACATTCAGTACTTC. It codes for CASSSTVAKNIQYF.

This clonotype was recorded at least ten times. The V and J genes are TRBV24-1 and TRBJ2-1, with 15 bases aligning to TRBD2. From germline, CDR1 is KGHDR and CDR2 SFDVKD. CDR3 size: 18 residues. Trimming at V came to 4 bases and at J to 2 bases, leaving 5 bases not matched to a gene. This chain's CDR3 is CATSESRTSGRAYNEQFF. CDR3 nucleotide sequence: TGTGCCACCAGTGAATCTCGGACTAGCGGGAGGGCCTACAATGAGCAGTTCTTC.

This clonotype was observed a single time. This rearrangement joins TRBV12-5 to TRBJ1-2, with D uncertain. The ends were cut back, 1 base at V and 7 bases at J, with 10 bases in the middle. The CDR3 covers 13 residues. CDR1 and CDR2 (germline): LGHNT, FRNRAP. CDR3 sequence reads: CASGLDSRIGYTF. The CDR3 DNA reads as TGTGCTAGTGGTTTGGACTCCAGGATTGGCTACACCTTC.

This clonotype was seen a few times. The chain links TRBV4-3 to TRBJ2-5, with D perhaps matching TRBD1 (5 bases). The J call may be faulty, since TRBJ2-7 better matches the DNA end. The germline V gene encodes CDR1 LGHNA and CDR2 YSLEER. The CDR3 runs 15 residues. The CDR3 sequence is CASSQDLGRDYEQYF. As DNA, the CDR3 is TGCGCCAGCAGCCAAGATCTCGGCAGGGACTACGAGCAGTACTTC.

The genes are TRBV20-1 and TRBJ2-7; D uncertain. This CDR3 is built from 11 residues. Trimming took off 5 bases at V and 1 base at J, with 6 bases between the two ends. CDR1 is DFQATT and CDR2 is SNEGSKA in the germline V gene (reference sequence). CDR3 sequence reads: CSAGLSYEQYF. The CDR3 bases are TGCAGTGCTGGCCTGTCCTACGAGCAGTACTTC.

As concerns this clonotype: One junction end disagrees with the germline gene, perhaps due to a read error. The chain joins TRBV12-3 or TRBV12-4 to TRBJ2-5; 10 bases match TRBD1. The length of the CDR3 is 13 residues. The CDR3 bases are TGTGCCAGCAGCGGACAGGGGGAAGTCGAACCGTTCTTC. This translates into CASSGQGEVEPFF.

The chain combines TRBV12-3 or TRBV12-4 with TRBJ2-5; the D gene is possibly TRBD2 (5 bases). Judging by the DNA end, TRBJ2-7 fits better; the J call may be wrong. The CDR3 spans 13 residues. DNA for the CDR3: TGTGCCACCAATAGGGCGGGCTCCTACGAGCAGTACTTC. Its translation is CATNRAGSYEQYF.

In this sample, this clonotype turned up a few times. The chain joins TRBV20-1 to TRBJ2-3; 10 bases line up with TRBD2. Germline V gives CDR1 DFQATT, CDR2 SNEGSKA (reference sequence). V lost 5 bases to trimming and J lost 5 bases; unmatched junction nucleotides: 10. There are 15 residues in the CDR3. The CDR3, as DNA: TGCAGTGCTCCCCCTAGCGGGAGCGGGGTAGATACGCAGTATTTT. It codes for CSAPPSGSGVDTQYF.

This clonotype was found a few times. This rearrangement joins TRBV20-1 to TRBJ1-4; D is unresolved. Germline V gene lookup returns CDR1 DFQATT and CDR2 SNEGSKA (reference sequence). CDR3 length: 12 residues. The V and J ends lost 5 bases and 0 bases respectively, with 4 bases between them. As DNA, the CDR3 is TGCAGTGCTCCCGCAACTAATGAAAAACTGTTTTTT. Protein product: CSAPATNEKLFF.

The J gene is TRBJ1-5, the V gene TRBV7-2; D not certain. The germline gives CDR1 SGHTA, CDR2 FQGNSA. V was clipped by 0 bases and J by 7 bases, with 7 bases between them. The CDR3 is 13 amino acids. For the CDR3, the DNA is TGTGCCAGCAGCTTAGCGTTTGGCCAGCCCCAGCATTTT. It is translated as CASSLAFGQPQHF.

This chain links TRBV6-2 or TRBV6-3 with TRBJ1-5, with D possibly matching TRBD1 (6 bases). The germline V gene has CDR1 MNHEY and CDR2 SVGEGT. The CDR3 spans 18 residues. Trimming removed 4 bases from V and 3 bases from J, with 22 bases in between. In DNA, the CDR3 is TGTGCCAGCAGTTTTACACCCTTATATGACAGGATCAATCAGCCCCAGCATTTT. Protein sequence: CASSFTPLYDRINQPQHF.

The table lists this clonotype with many counts. The V gene is TRBV13, the J gene TRBJ2-3; either TRBD1 or TRBD2 may fit D (5 bases each). Trimming stripped 5 bases from V and 8 bases from J, with 11 bases between. The length of the CDR3 is 12 residues. Germline V gene lookup returns CDR1 PRHDT and CDR2 FYEKMQ (reference sequence). CDR3 sequence reads: CASSRRERTQYF. In DNA form, the CDR3 reads TGTGCCAGCAGCCGCAGGGAGCGTACGCAGTATTTT.

Regarding this clonotype: The missing conserved phenylalanine or tryptophan at the end of this CDR3 makes a read error likely. The rearrangement joins TRBV18 to TRBJ1-1; 8 bases line up with TRBD1. The CDR3 runs to 16 residues. The germline gives CDR1 KGHSH, CDR2 LQKENI. The ends lost 2 bases at V and 2 bases at J; junction bases unmatched: 7. The CDR3 here is CASSPAIDRGNTEAFL. Written as DNA, the CDR3 is TGTGCCAGCTCACCAGCTATAGACAGGGGTAACACTGAAGCTTTCCTT.

The chain uses TRBV6-2 or TRBV6-3 and TRBJ2-3; D might be TRBD2 (6 bases). The CDR3 length is 14 residues. Germline V gene data show CDR1 as MNHEY and CDR2 as SVGEGT. With 7 bases removed from V and 0 bases from J, the gap between germline ends came to 11 bases. The CDR3 spells CASIRSGSTDTQYF. The DNA for the CDR3 is TGTGCCAGCATCCGTAGCGGTAGCACAGATACGCAGTATTTT.

This clonotype turned up a few times. V and J are TRBV10-3 and TRBJ2-2, with D hard to call. The CDR3 runs 11 residues. The V end was cut by 10 bases, the J end by 5 bases, with 8 bases between. Germline values: CDR1 ENHRY, CDR2 SYGVKD. CDR3 sequence: CATRKTGELFF. DNA for the CDR3: TGTGCCACACGTAAAACCGGGGAGCTGTTTTTT.

In this sample, this clonotype turned up a few times. V and J are TRBV4-3 and TRBJ2-1, with 12 bases aligning to TRBD2. The CDR3 is 21 amino acids. After removal of 2 bases from V and 8 bases from J, the junction contained 22 bases not matched to a gene. Germline V gene sequence: CDR1 LGHNA, CDR2 YSLEER. For the CDR3, the DNA is TGCGCCAGCAGCCAAAGGACTAGCGGGAAAAATGAGGGAGGTTGGGGCCATGAGCAGTTCTTC. Its protein product is CASSQRTSGKNEGGWGHEQFF.

This clonotype occurred a few times. The chain is built from TRBV11-1 and TRBJ2-7; unclear D gene. With the DNA end fitting TRBJ2-1 better, the J assignment may be wrong. The length of the CDR3 is 11 residues. CDR1 is SGHAT and CDR2 is FQDESV in the germline V gene (reference sequence). The CDR3 nucleotides read TGTGCCAGCAGCCCTGGTGATGAGCAGTTCTTC. This translates into CASSPGDEQFF.

Only a few counts were recorded for this clonotype. The rearrangement links TRBV21-1 to TRBJ1-2; the D call TRBD1 from the table was never checked on the DNA. TRBV21-1 is a recognized pseudogene. The CDR3 runs 16 residues. The CDR3 sequence is CANPRDRGSFGYGYTF. CDR3 bases: TGTGCCAACCCTCGGGACAGGGGATCTTTTGGCTATGGCTACACCTTC.

V is TRBV5-1 and J is TRBJ2-7, with 8 bases lining up with TRBD1. Germline values: CDR1 SGHRS, CDR2 YFSETQ. V shed 5 bases, J shed 2 bases, and the junction held 9 bases outside the gene matches. CDR3 size: 15 residues. The CDR3 is CASRSDRGHTYEQYF. The CDR3 region has the DNA TGCGCCAGCAGATCTGACAGGGGCCACACCTACGAGCAGTACTTC.

This chain joins TRBV3-1 and TRBJ1-4; D perhaps matches TRBD1 (5 bases). Trimming removed 0 bases from V and 4 bases from J, with 9 bases in between. Germline CDR1 and CDR2: LGHDT and YNNKEL (reference sequence). This CDR3 has 15 residues. This CDR3 reads CASSQDVQVNEKLFF. CDR3 nucleotides: TGTGCCAGCAGCCAAGATGTACAGGTTAATGAAAAACTGTTTTTT.

This clonotype was observed many times. The chain is built from TRBV2 and TRBJ2-4, with D maybe TRBD2 (6 bases). This CDR3 contains 13 residues. Looked up from germline, CDR1 is SNHLY and CDR2 is FYNNEI. Trimming took off 8 bases at V and 4 bases at J, with 12 bases between the two ends. CDR3 protein: CASLREEKNIQYF. CDR3 sequence (DNA): TGTGCCAGCCTAAGGGAGGAGAAAAACATTCAGTACTTC.

V is TRBV20-1 and J is TRBJ1-5; maybe TRBD1 (5 bases). This CDR3 region has 14 residues. In germline, CDR1 is DFQATT, CDR2 SNEGSKA (reference sequence). Trimming stripped 3 bases from V and 4 bases from J, with 13 bases between. For the CDR3, the DNA is TGCAGTGCTAGCTCGGGGGACGGAAATCAGCCCCAGCATTTT. Translation: CSASSGDGNQPQHF.

The chain carries TRBV4-1 and TRBJ2-2; the match to TRBD2 covers 12 bases. The ends lost 1 base at V and 4 bases at J; junction bases unmatched: 10. CDR3 size: 19 residues. The V gene's germline CDR1 is MGHRA and CDR2 YSYEKL. CDR3 region: CASSQVFRLAGAGTGELFF. The CDR3 region has the DNA TGCGCCAGCAGCCAAGTGTTTAGACTAGCGGGAGCCGGCACCGGGGAGCTGTTTTTT.

This clonotype was detected a few times. The rearrangement joins TRBV13 to TRBJ2-5, with 13 bases fitting TRBD2. The DNA end lines up better with TRBJ2-1; the J call may be wrong. The CDR3 runs to 17 residues. Germline V gene data show CDR1 as PRHDT and CDR2 as FYEKMQ (reference sequence). CDR3 bases: TGTGCCAGCAGCGGCGGGACTAGCGGGAAAATCTACAATGAGCAGTTCTTC. Its protein product is CASSGGTSGKIYNEQFF.

The chain is built from TRBV5-1 and TRBJ1-1; perhaps TRBD1 as D (6 bases). The CDR3 is 14 amino acids. CDR1 is SGHRS and CDR2 is YFSETQ in the germline V gene. Trimming removed 4 bases from V and 6 bases from J, with 16 bases in between. CDR3 in amino acids: CASSQTSQGSEAFF. The CDR3 region has the DNA TGCGCCAGCAGCCAAACGTCACAGGGCTCTGAAGCTTTCTTT.

In its sample, this clonotype was seen many times. The chain uses TRBV11-2 and TRBJ2-3; 8 positions match TRBD1. The CDR3 covers 16 residues. The junction had 9 bases not matched to a gene; V was cut back by 1 base and J by 6 bases. Germline V lookup: CDR1 SGHAT, CDR2 FQNNGV. The DNA for the CDR3 is TGTGCCAGCAGCTTAGGGGACAGGCGGGGACGGGATACGCAGTATTTT. Translation gives CASSLGDRRGRDTQYF.

This clonotype turned up a few times. V is TRBV7-9 and J is TRBJ2-1; a possible D gene is TRBD2 (6 bases). V was clipped by 1 base and J by 5 bases, with 12 bases between them. This CDR3 contains 15 residues. Germline-derived CDR1 and CDR2 are SEHNR and FQNEAQ (reference sequence). CDR3 loop: CASSLELALDNEQFF. Here the CDR3 DNA reads TGTGCCAGCAGCTTAGAACTAGCATTGGACAATGAGCAGTTCTTC.

The chain employs TRBV7-9 and TRBJ1-3; unclear D gene. V shed 6 bases and J shed 0 bases, with 12 bases lying between them. This CDR3 has 15 amino acids. From germline, CDR1 is SEHNR and CDR2 FQNEAQ (reference sequence). The CDR3 loop is CASSLQRSSGNTIYF. The CDR3 region has the DNA TGTGCCAGCAGTCTGCAACGTAGCTCTGGAAACACCATATATTTT.